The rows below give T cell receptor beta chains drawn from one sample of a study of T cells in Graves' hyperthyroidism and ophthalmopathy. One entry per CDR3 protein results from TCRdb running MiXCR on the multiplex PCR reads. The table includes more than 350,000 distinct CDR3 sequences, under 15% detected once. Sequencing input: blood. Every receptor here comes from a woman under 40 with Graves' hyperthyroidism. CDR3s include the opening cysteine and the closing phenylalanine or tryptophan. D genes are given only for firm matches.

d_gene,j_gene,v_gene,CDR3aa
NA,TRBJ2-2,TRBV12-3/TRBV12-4,CASSLYIRRTGELFF
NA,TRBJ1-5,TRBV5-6,CASSRRRGNQPQHF
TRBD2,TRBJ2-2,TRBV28,CASSGAGTSIYTGELFF
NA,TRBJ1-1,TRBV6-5,CASSYGGNKAPNTEAFF
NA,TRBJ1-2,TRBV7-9,CASSFSGRITYGYTF
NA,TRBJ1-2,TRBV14,CASSPLNYGYTF
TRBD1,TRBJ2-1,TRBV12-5,CASGSTDGTGDNEQFF
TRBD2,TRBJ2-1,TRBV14,CASSQGRGLARSNEQFF
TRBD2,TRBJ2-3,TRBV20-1,CSASRGSGRENTQYF
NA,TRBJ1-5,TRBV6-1,CASSEVQGWQPQHF
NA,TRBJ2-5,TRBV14,CASSQGAGEGETQYF
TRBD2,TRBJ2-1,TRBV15,CATSLTSGRVYTYNEQFF
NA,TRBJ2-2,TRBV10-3,CATTVRGDTPGRELFF
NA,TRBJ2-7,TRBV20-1,CSARGGGRGSSYEQYF
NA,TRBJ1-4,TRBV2,CASSLLAGVAWGLFF
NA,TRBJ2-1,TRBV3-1,CASSKGDPYNEQFF
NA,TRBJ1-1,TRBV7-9,CASSLWRGTEWGETFF
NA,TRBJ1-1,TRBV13,CASSSRGRAEAFF
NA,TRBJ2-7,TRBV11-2,CASSSGPQQYF
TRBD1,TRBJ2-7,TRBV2,CASSGGQGESYEQYF
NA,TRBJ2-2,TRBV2,CASSPPRDSRNTGELFF
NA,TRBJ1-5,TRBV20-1,CSAKGPDNQPQHF
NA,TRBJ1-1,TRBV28,CASSTGLDRAFF